These 13 T cell receptor beta chains came from one sample sequenced in a study of shared clonotypes between healthy human individuals. The assay was immunoSEQ multiplex PCR, and TCRdb's table has in-frame clones only and misses some. The sample has about 1 million clones; about 80% are singletons. Sequenced sample: memory CD4+ T cells sorted from blood. Subset indicated: CD45RA-negative fraction. Receptors originate from a man between 18 and 29 years old in good health.

The rearrangement uses TRBV6-6 and TRBJ2-1; possible D gene TRBD2, 5 bases. This CDR3 comprises 13 residues. Germline loops: CDR1 MNHNY, CDR2 SVGAGI (reference sequence). Trimming cost V 5 bases and J 7 bases, with 12 bases left between them. Here the CDR3 reads CASSLTSGNEQFF. The CDR3, as DNA: TGTGCCAGCAGTCTTACGAGCGGTAATGAGCAGTTCTTC.

In its sample, this clone was seen a few times. The V and J genes are TRBV28 and TRBJ1-1; D not certain. This CDR3 is 13 amino acids long. Looked up from germline, CDR1 is MDHEN and CDR2 is SYDVKM. The ends were cut back, 10 bases at V and 2 bases at J, with 14 bases in the middle. The CDR3 is CATISVPNTEAFF. The CDR3 bases are TGTGCCACCATCAGTGTGCCCAACACTGAAGCTTTCTTT.

This clone appeared a few times. The chain is built from TRBV5-1 and TRBJ2-7; possible D gene TRBD1, 6 bases. Germline V gene data show CDR1 as SGHRS and CDR2 as YFSETQ. V lost 5 bases and J lost 4, with 16 bases in between. This CDR3 is 14 amino acids long. CDR3 nucleotides: TGCGCCAGCAGTCTCATCCCGGGACAATACGAGCAGTACTTC. The encoded protein is CASSLIPGQYEQYF. The entire variable domain, with the rest obtained from reference TRBV5-1 and TRBJ2-7, is as follows: KAGVTQTPRYLIKTRGQQVTLSCSPISGHRSVSWYQQTPGQGLQFLFEYFSETQRNKGNFPGRFSGRQFSNSRSEMNVSTLELGDSALYLCASSLIPGQYEQYFGPGTRLTVT.

This chain connects TRBV5-1 to TRBJ2-5; D is perhaps TRBD1 (7 bases). CDR1 and CDR2 (germline): SGHRS, YFSETQ. This CDR3 has 13 residues. The V end was cut by 5 bases, the J end by 4 bases, with 12 bases between. CDR3 in amino acids: CASRTGTVETQYF. CDR3 nucleotides: TGCGCCAGCAGGACAGGGACTGTAGAGACCCAGTACTTC.

This clone was detected only once. The V call is TRBV11-2, the J call TRBJ2-7; D remains ambiguous. The V gene lost 7 bases and the J gene lost 4 bases, with 11 bases spanning the gap. Looked up from germline, CDR1 is SGHAT and CDR2 is FQNNGV. CDR3 length equals 12 residues. CDR3 DNA: TGTGCCAGCAAATCAGGAGCTTACGAGCAGTACTTC. Amino acids: CASKSGAYEQYF.

This clone was counted between two and nine times. V usage is TRBV6-1 and J usage is TRBJ1-6; 9 nucleotides align to TRBD1. The CDR3 runs to 13 residues. V was clipped by 3 bases and J by 14 bases; unmatched bases: 5. Germline CDR1 reads MNHNS; CDR2 reads SASEGT. CDR3 loop: CASSEGQGLSLHF. CDR3 DNA sequence: TGTGCCAGCAGTGAGGGACAGGGACTCTCCCTCCACTTT.

This clone was detected ten times or more. The chain uses TRBV6-6 and TRBJ1-1; a weak D match, TRBD1 (5 bases). CDR1 and CDR2 (germline): MNHNY, SVGAGI (reference sequence). The CDR3 has 13 residues. Trimming pared 5 bases from V and 8 bases from J, leaving 15 bases between. The CDR3 DNA is TGTGCCAGCAGTACCCGGGGAGGGGTAGAAGCTTTCTTT. This translates into CASSTRGGVEAFF.

This clone was observed a single time. The same CDR3 also results from other DNA sequences found in this sample. J is TRBJ2-2 and V is TRBV5-1; 7 bases fit TRBD1. The CDR3 loop spans 15 amino acids. With 0 bases clipped from V and 2 bases from J, the junction kept 1 base outside the gene matches. Germline CDR1 reads SGHRS; CDR2 reads YFSETQ. The CDR3 DNA reads TGCGCCAGCAGCTTGGGGACAGGAAACACCGGGGAGCTGTTTTTT. Amino acid sequence: CASSLGTGNTGELFF.

This clone came up once. The CDR3 here is CASSIDWGGNTGELFF. The DNA for the CDR3 is TGTGCCAGTAGTATAGACTGGGGGGGCAACACCGGGGAGCTGTTTTTT. The chain joins TRBV19 to TRBJ2-2, with D perhaps TRBD2 (7 bases). Germline CDR1 and CDR2: LNHDA and SQIVND (reference sequence). V gave up 0 bases and J gave up 2 bases, with 10 bases separating them. There are 16 residues in the CDR3. Full variable domain (rest looked up from reference TRBV19 and TRBJ2-2): DGGITQSPKYLFRKEGQNVTLSCEQNLNHDAMYWYRQDPGQGLRLIYYSQIVNDFQKGDIAEGYSVSREKKESFPLTVTSAQKNPTAFYLCASSIDWGGNTGELFFGEGSRLTVL.

This chain connects TRBV5-1 to TRBJ2-5; D unclear. Germline CDR1 SGHRS, CDR2 YFSETQ. The CDR3 is 14 amino acids. V dropped 4 bases and J dropped 7 bases, with 17 bases sitting between them. DNA for the CDR3: TGCGCCAGCAGCGGCCGGGCCTCAGCAGGGACCCAGTACTTC. Its translation is CASSGRASAGTQYF.

Only a few counts were recorded for this clone. V usage is TRBV6-6 and J usage is TRBJ1-5; TRBD1 aligns across 8 bases. CDR1 and CDR2 from the germline V gene are MNHNY and SVGAGI (reference sequence). Trimming removed 6 bases from V and 4 bases from J; junction bases left unmatched: 8. This CDR3 has 15 amino acids. Here the CDR3 reads CASSRTGLGNQPQHF. The CDR3 DNA reads TGTGCCAGCAGCCGGACAGGGTTGGGTAATCAGCCCCAGCATTTT.

The chain combines TRBV2 with TRBJ1-6; TRBD1 might be the D (6 bases). The ends were cut back, 1 base at V and 9 bases at J, with 10 bases in the middle. Germline CDR1 and CDR2: SNHLY and FYNNEI. The CDR3 runs 14 residues. CDR3 DNA: TGTGCCAGCAGTGAAGGCAGGGGTAGTTCACCCCTCCACTTT. Protein: CASSEGRGSSPLHF. The full variable domain, its missing parts supplied by reference TRBV2 and TRBJ1-6, is EPEVTQTPSHQVTQMGQEVILRCVPISNHLYFYWYRQILGQKVEFLVSFYNNEISEKSEIFDDQFSVERPDGSNFTLKIRSTKLEDSAMYFCASSEGRGSSPLHFGNGTRLTVT.

The table lists this clone with a count of one. The chain combines TRBV2 with TRBJ2-2; D might be TRBD2 (5 bases). CDR1 and CDR2 from the germline V gene are SNHLY and FYNNEI. The CDR3 spans 17 residues. V lost 4 bases to trimming and J lost 2 bases, with 17 bases between them. The CDR3 DNA reads TGTGCCAGCAGTGTCCGGAGGCCAGGATTAAACACCGGGGAGCTGTTTTTT. Translated: CASSVRRPGLNTGELFF.